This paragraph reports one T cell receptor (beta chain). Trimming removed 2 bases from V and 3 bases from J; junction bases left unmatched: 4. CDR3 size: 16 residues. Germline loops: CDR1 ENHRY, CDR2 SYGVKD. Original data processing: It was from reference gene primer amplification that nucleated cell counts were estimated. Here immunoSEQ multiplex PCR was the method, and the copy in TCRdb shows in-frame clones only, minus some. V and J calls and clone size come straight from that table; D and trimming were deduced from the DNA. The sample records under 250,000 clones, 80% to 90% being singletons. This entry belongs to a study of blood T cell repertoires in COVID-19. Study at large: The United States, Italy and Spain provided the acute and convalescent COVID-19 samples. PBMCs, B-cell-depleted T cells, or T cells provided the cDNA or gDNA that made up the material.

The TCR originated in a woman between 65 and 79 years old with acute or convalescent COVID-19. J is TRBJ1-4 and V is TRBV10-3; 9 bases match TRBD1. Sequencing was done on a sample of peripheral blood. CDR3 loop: CAISETGTGPNEKLFF. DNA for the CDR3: TGTGCCATCAGTGAGACCGGGACAGGGCCTAATGAAAAACTGTTTTTT.